The 22 T cell receptor beta chains below come from one sample, sequenced in a study of shared clonotypes between healthy human individuals. Profiling relied on immunoSEQ multiplex PCR, and the TCRdb table lists in-frame clones only, not all of them. The sample yields about 980,000 clones, over 60% seen once. The specimen sequenced was memory CD4+ T cells sorted from blood. Subset meaning: CD45RA-negative fraction. The receptors derive from a man aged 18 to 29 in good health.

The rearrangement joins TRBV19 to TRBJ1-1; D is uncertain. Trimming removed 2 bases at V and 5 bases at J, with 12 bases between. The CDR3 has 14 residues. The germline V gene has CDR1 LNHDA and CDR2 SQIVND (reference sequence). The CDR3 sequence is CASSIWPGVTEAFF. Here the CDR3 DNA reads TGTGCCAGTAGTATATGGCCAGGCGTAACTGAAGCTTTCTTT.

The chain recombines TRBV7-2 with TRBJ2-1, with 13 bases aligning to TRBD2. The CDR3 length is 16 residues. The junction had 3 bases not matched to a gene; V was cut back by 0 bases and J by 7 bases. Germline V gene lookup returns CDR1 SGHTA and CDR2 FQGNSA. CDR3 sequence reads: CASSLAGTSGMNEQFF. As DNA, the CDR3 is TGTGCCAGCAGCTTAGCCGGGACTAGCGGGATGAATGAGCAGTTCTTC.

This chain joins TRBV4-3 and TRBJ1-1; tentative D call: TRBD1 (6 bases). V dropped 3 bases and J dropped 2 bases, with 10 bases sitting between them. Germline V gives CDR1 LGHNA, CDR2 YSLEER. This CDR3 has 14 amino acids. In DNA, the CDR3 is TGCGCCAGCAGCCACAAGGACAGTAACACTGAAGCTTTCTTT. Translated, it gives CASSHKDSNTEAFF.

The chain is built from TRBV21-1 and TRBJ2-7. TRBV21-1 is noted as a pseudogene. This CDR3 region has 14 residues. The CDR3 is CASSNPPYSYEQYF. The CDR3 nucleotides read TGTGCCAGCAGCAATCCACCGTACTCCTACGAGCAGTACTTC.

This clone was recorded only once. The chain links TRBV10-3 to TRBJ2-7; the D gene is possibly TRBD1 (7 bases). CDR3 length: 18 residues. Trimming cost V 5 bases and J 6 bases, with 29 bases left between them. Germline CDR1 and CDR2: ENHRY and SYGVKD. CDR3 nucleotides: TGTGCCATCAGTAGCGGCGGGACAGTGCGTCTTGGGGCCTCCGAGCAGTACTTC. This codes for CAISSGGTVRLGASEQYF.

This clone was recorded a few times. The V call is TRBV30, the J call TRBJ2-3; the D gene is possibly TRBD2 (6 bases). Germline CDR1 GTSNPN, CDR2 SVGIG (reference sequence). V was clipped by 1 base and J by 11 bases, with 16 bases between them. CDR3 size: 13 residues. CDR3 in amino acids: CAWSDGLSLLQYF. Written as DNA, the CDR3 is TGTGCCTGGAGTGACGGACTATCTTTACTGCAGTATTTT.

This chain joins TRBV5-1 and TRBJ2-3; possible D gene TRBD1, 6 bases. This CDR3 region has 14 residues. Germline assignment: CDR1 SGHRS and CDR2 YFSETQ. The germline V and J ends were trimmed by 7 bases and 4 bases, with 16 bases remaining between them. The CDR3 here is CASRPEQGADTQYF. The CDR3 DNA reads TGCGCCAGCCGGCCCGAACAGGGTGCAGATACGCAGTATTTT. The whole variable domain, filled in from reference TRBV5-1 and TRBJ2-3, reads KAGVTQTPRYLIKTRGQQVTLSCSPISGHRSVSWYQQTPGQGLQFLFEYFSETQRNKGNFPGRFSGRQFSNSRSEMNVSTLELGDSALYLCASRPEQGADTQYFGPGTRLTVL.

This chain uses TRBV5-8 with TRBJ2-7; D may be TRBD1 (5 bases). The CDR3 spans 14 residues. The germline CDR1 and CDR2 sequences are SGHTS and YDEGEE. V was clipped by 0 bases and J by 6 bases, with 13 bases between them. The CDR3 loop reads CASSLGRENGEQYF. CDR3 DNA sequence: TGTGCCAGCAGCTTGGGCAGGGAAAACGGCGAGCAGTACTTC.

This chain links TRBV19 with TRBJ2-1; 7 bases fit TRBD1. The CDR3 length is 14 residues. CDR1 is LNHDA and CDR2 is SQIVND in the germline V gene (reference sequence). Trimming cost V 7 bases and J 3 bases; bases outside gene matches: 6. The CDR3 loop is CASKSGQLYNEQFF. CDR3 coding DNA: TGTGCCAGTAAATCGGGACAGCTCTACAATGAGCAGTTCTTC.

The rearrangement uses TRBV7-8 and TRBJ2-7; D remains unclear. Per the germline V gene, CDR1 is SGHVS and CDR2 is FQNEAQ. There are 13 residues in the CDR3. V lost 6 bases and J lost 1, with 10 bases in between. CDR3 in DNA: TGTGCCAGCAGTCAGACTCGATCCTACGAGCAGTACTTC. Its translation is CASSQTRSYEQYF.

In this sample, this clone turned up many times. The sample contains more than one DNA sequence encoding this CDR3. The gene calls are TRBV5-6 and TRBJ2-5, with D unresolved. Trimming removed 0 bases from V and 2 bases from J, with 5 bases in between. The CDR3 loop spans 13 amino acids. Germline CDR1 and CDR2: SGHDT and YYEEEE. The DNA for the CDR3 is TGTGCCAGCAGCTTGGGACAACAAGAGACCCAGTACTTC. It encodes CASSLGQQETQYF.

V usage is TRBV21-1 and J usage is TRBJ2-3; the table names TRBD2, a call not compared with the DNA. TRBV21-1 is an annotated pseudogene. This CDR3 has 18 residues. In DNA, the CDR3 is TGTGCCAGCCCCGTGGGGAAGCGGGAGAAAGGAGTCCAGGATACGCAGTATTTT. The encoded protein is CASPVGKREKGVQDTQYF.

The V and J genes are TRBV11-2 and TRBJ1-5; D unresolved. CDR1 is SGHAT and CDR2 is FQNNGV in the germline V gene. V dropped 5 bases and J dropped 4 bases, with 12 bases sitting between them. The CDR3 extends over 14 amino acids. The CDR3 sequence is CASSKTLDNQPQHF. DNA of the CDR3: TGTGCCAGCAGCAAGACTCTGGATAATCAGCCCCAGCATTTT.

The CDR3 loop is CASSLEASGFEFF. In DNA form, the CDR3 reads TGTGCCAGCAGCTTAGAGGCTAGCGGTTTTGAGTTCTTC. V usage is TRBV7-2 and J usage is TRBJ2-1; 7 bases line up with TRBD2. Germline CDR1 reads SGHTA; CDR2 reads FQGNSA. V was clipped by 1 base and J by 14 bases; unmatched bases: 8. The length of the CDR3 is 13 residues.

In its sample, this clone was seen a few times. The chain couples TRBV7-2 to TRBJ2-7; 7 bases agree with TRBD1. Per the germline V gene, CDR1 is SGHTA and CDR2 is FQGNSA. J was trimmed by 1 base and V by 2 bases; bases with no gene match: 5. There are 15 residues in the CDR3. The CDR3 here is CASSLTGAGSYEQYF. DNA for the CDR3: TGTGCCAGCAGCTTAACAGGGGCCGGTTCCTACGAGCAGTACTTC.

The gene calls are TRBV5-4 and TRBJ2-2; tentative D call: TRBD2 (6 bases). The germline V and J ends were trimmed by 0 bases and 1 base, with 10 bases remaining between them. The CDR3 contains 16 residues. The germline V gene encodes CDR1 SGHNT and CDR2 YYREEE (reference sequence). DNA of the CDR3: TGTGCCAGCAGCTTGGATGTTAGCGGGAACACCGGGGAGCTGTTTTTT. The encoded protein is CASSLDVSGNTGELFF.

The rearrangement links TRBV27 to TRBJ2-2; TRBD1 agrees at 7 bases. V shed 4 bases, J shed 5 bases, and the junction held 4 bases outside the gene matches. The CDR3 is made up of 14 amino acids. Germline V CDR1 and CDR2: MNHEY, SMNVEV (reference sequence). The CDR3 loop is CASSWTGLTGELFF. DNA of the CDR3: TGTGCCAGCAGTTGGACAGGATTAACCGGGGAGCTGTTTTTT.

The chain employs TRBV6-6 and TRBJ2-5; 9 positions match TRBD2. Germline V CDR1 and CDR2: MNHNY, SVGAGI (reference sequence). V dropped 8 bases and J dropped 3; count of bases not matched to a gene: 13. The CDR3 covers 16 residues. In DNA, the CDR3 is TGTGCCAGCGGAACTCGCGGCGGGAGGGTCGAAGAGACCCAGTACTTC. It encodes CASGTRGGRVEETQYF.

CDR3 residues: CASSPSYNEQFF. CDR3 bases: TGTGCCAGCAGCCCAAGTTACAATGAGCAGTTCTTC. This sequence joins TRBV28 and TRBJ2-1; no clear D gene. V gave up 6 bases and J gave up 4 bases, with 7 bases separating them. This CDR3 has 12 residues. The V gene's germline CDR1 is MDHEN and CDR2 SYDVKM.

The V gene is TRBV10-3, the J gene TRBJ2-7; TRBD1 might be the D (5 bases). The CDR3 contains 13 residues. CDR1 and CDR2 (germline): ENHRY, SYGVKD. The V end lost 8 bases, the J end lost 5 bases, and 16 bases lay between the germline ends. CDR3 DNA sequence: TGTGCCATCGGAGACCAGGGTCGCGACGAGCAGTACTTC. It codes for CAIGDQGRDEQYF.

There are a few counts of this clone. This rearrangement joins TRBV30 to TRBJ1-5; D is uncertain. V lost 0 bases, J lost 3 bases, and 9 bases lay in between. The V gene's germline CDR1 is GTSNPN and CDR2 SVGIG (reference sequence). The CDR3 consists of 14 residues. CDR3 in amino acids: CAWSVGQNNQPQHF. The CDR3 nucleotides are TGTGCCTGGAGTGTGGGTCAAAACAATCAGCCCCAGCATTTT. Together with reference TRBV30 and TRBJ1-5, the CDR3 gives the full variable domain: SQTIHQWPATLVQPVGSPLSLECTVEGTSNPNLYWYRQAAGRGLQLLFYSVGIGQISSEVPQNLSASRPQDRQFILSSKKLLLSDSGFYLCAWSVGQNNQPQHFGDGTRLSIL.

Notes on this clone: The same CDR3 also results from other DNA sequences found in this sample. V usage is TRBV10-3 and J usage is TRBJ2-3, with D uncertain. This CDR3 is 13 amino acids long. Trimming removed 0 bases from V and 4 bases from J, with 5 bases in between. Germline CDR1 and CDR2: ENHRY and SYGVKD. The CDR3 DNA is TGTGCCATCAGTGAGTCTGCAGCAGATACGCAGTATTTT. Amino acids: CAISESAADTQYF.